This T cell receptor beta chain is drawn from a study of blood T cell repertoires in COVID-19. Germline CDR1 reads SGHNT; CDR2 reads YYREEE (reference sequence). After removal of 2 bases from V and 7 bases from J, the junction contained 7 bases not matched to a gene. This CDR3 spans 16 amino acids. Clones were read by immunoSEQ multiplex PCR, and TCRdb kept only the in-frame ones, dropping some. The sample records more than 85,000 clones, roughly 86% being singletons. Sequencing input: peripheral blood. This receptor was identified in a woman aged 60-70 years with acute or convalescent COVID-19. This chain connects TRBV5-4 to TRBJ2-4; 12 positions match TRBD1. CDR3 sequence: CASSFPPGQGANIQYF. CDR3 DNA: TGTGCCAGCAGCTTCCCTCCGGGACAGGGGGCCAACATTCAGTACTTC.